One sample yielded the 27 T cell receptor beta chains listed below, sequenced in a study of cytomegalovirus exposure and HLA in healthy donors. PCR employed 60 Vbeta and 13 Jbeta primers. The protocol was immunoSEQ multiplex PCR, while the TCRdb copy is restricted to in-frame clones and leaves out a portion. This table holds some 200,000 clones, about 86% found once. The sample taken for sequencing was PBMCs. These receptors all come from a woman in her 30s in good health and CMV-seronegative.

The chain recombines TRBV4-1 with TRBJ2-1, with D possibly matching TRBD2 (6 bases). Germline assignment: CDR1 MGHRA and CDR2 YSYEKL. CDR3 size: 16 residues. The V and J ends lost 0 bases and 2 bases respectively, with 11 bases between them. Here the CDR3 DNA reads TGCGCCAGCAGCCAAGATGGGGGGACTCCCTACAATGAGCAGTTCTTC. Translation: CASSQDGGTPYNEQFF.

This clone was recorded only once. The rearrangement links TRBV7-2 to TRBJ1-1; D uncertain. CDR1 is SGHTA and CDR2 is FQGNSA in the germline V gene. Trimming removed 1 base from V and 5 bases from J, with 11 bases in between. The CDR3 is made up of 14 amino acids. In DNA form, the CDR3 reads TGTGCCAGCAGCTTAGGGCCCCGGGTAACTGAAGCTTTCTTT. It specifies CASSLGPRVTEAFF.

CDR3 region: CASSDGAGPPETQYF. As DNA, the CDR3 is TGTGCCAGCAGTGATGGGGCGGGGCCCCCAGAGACCCAGTACTTC. The rearrangement joins TRBV25-1 to TRBJ2-5, with D perhaps matching TRBD2 (6 bases). Germline lookup yields CDR1 MGHDK and CDR2 SYGVNS. V gave up 3 bases and J gave up 4 bases, with 15 bases separating them. CDR3 size: 15 residues.

The rearrangement joins TRBV6-5 to TRBJ2-2; a possible D gene is TRBD1 (7 bases). The length of the CDR3 is 14 residues. Trimming removed 0 bases at V and 7 bases at J, with 9 bases between. Germline CDR1 reads MNHEY; CDR2 reads SVGAGI. CDR3 coding DNA: TGTGCCAGCAGTTACTCCCAGGGGGGCGGGGAGCTGTTTTTT. Amino acids: CASSYSQGGGELFF.

The chain joins TRBV28 to TRBJ2-3; 15 bases are shared with TRBD2. J was trimmed by 1 base and V by 3 bases; bases with no gene match: 8. The V gene's germline CDR1 is MDHEN and CDR2 SYDVKM. The CDR3 runs to 19 residues. The CDR3 here is CASSLIGTSGGPGTDTQYF. CDR3 in DNA: TGTGCCAGCAGTTTGATAGGGACTAGCGGGGGGCCCGGCACAGATACGCAGTATTTT.

The CDR3 nucleotides are TGTGCCAGCAGCCTTCAGAGCGGCCCCTCCTACGAGCAGTACTTC. Translation: CASSLQSGPSYEQYF. This chain connects TRBV7-2 to TRBJ2-7, with D possibly matching TRBD2 (5 bases). The germline V gene encodes CDR1 SGHTA and CDR2 FQGNSA. The V and J ends lost 5 bases and 0 bases respectively, with 14 bases between them. This CDR3 is 15 amino acids long.

This clone was seen more than once but under ten times. V gene TRBV4-2 combines with J gene TRBJ2-1; 8 bases are shared with TRBD2. Per germline, CDR1 LGHNA and CDR2 YNFKEQ. J was trimmed by 0 bases and V by 0 bases; bases with no gene match: 4. The CDR3 spans 17 residues. The CDR3 spells CASSQDLSGSSYNEQFF. Here the CDR3 DNA reads TGTGCCAGCAGCCAAGATCTAAGCGGGAGCTCCTACAATGAGCAGTTCTTC.

This clone showed up just a few times. The sample contains more than one DNA sequence encoding this CDR3. The rearrangement uses TRBV7-2 and TRBJ2-1; D unresolved. Germline CDR1 reads SGHTA; CDR2 reads FQGNSA. The CDR3 is 15 amino acids. V dropped 3 bases and J dropped 0 bases, with 9 bases sitting between them. This chain's CDR3 is CASSFDSSSYNEQFF. The CDR3 coding sequence is TGTGCCAGCAGCTTTGACTCGAGCTCCTACAATGAGCAGTTCTTC.

The V call is TRBV10-3, the J call TRBJ2-7, with D perhaps matching TRBD1 (6 bases). Germline lookup yields CDR1 ENHRY and CDR2 SYGVKD. Trimming took 8 bases from V and 4 from J, leaving 18 bases between them. This CDR3 has 14 residues. This CDR3 is CAIWQGSIVYEQYF. The CDR3 nucleotides read TGTGCCATCTGGCAGGGGTCCATAGTATACGAGCAGTACTTC.

The chain carries TRBV5-6 and TRBJ2-3, with D maybe TRBD1 (6 bases). Trimming took 4 bases from V and 7 from J, leaving 10 bases between them. The CDR3 is 12 amino acids. From germline, CDR1 is SGHDT and CDR2 YYEEEE. CDR3 sequence: CASSEDSNTQYF. The CDR3 DNA reads TGTGCCAGCAGCGAGGACAGTAATACGCAGTATTTT.

Here the CDR3 reads CASNTLRDTEAFF. The CDR3 DNA is TGTGCCAGTAATACCTTGAGGGACACTGAAGCTTTCTTT. V and J are TRBV19 and TRBJ1-1; D unclear. The CDR3 extends over 13 amino acids. Germline loops: CDR1 LNHDA, CDR2 SQIVND (reference sequence). Trimming took 7 bases from V and 3 from J, leaving 12 bases between them.

Details on this clone: At one boundary the junction diverges from the germline segment, which might be a read error. V is TRBV6-5 and J is TRBJ2-2, with D tentatively TRBD2 (6 bases). Germline values: CDR1 MNHEY, CDR2 SVGAGI. The CDR3 runs to 14 residues. The CDR3 sequence is CASSKDRDTGGLFF. CDR3 coding DNA: TGTGCCAGCAGTAAGGACCGAGACACCGGGGGGCTGTTTTTT.

This clone was observed once. The chain is built from TRBV18 and TRBJ2-7, with D tentatively TRBD2 (6 bases). Trimming removed 0 bases at V and 1 base at J, with 16 bases between. Germline V gene data show CDR1 as KGHSH and CDR2 as LQKENI. This CDR3 contains 17 residues. CDR3 region: CASSPPFGGTASYEQYF. DNA of the CDR3: TGTGCCAGCTCACCACCCTTTGGCGGGACGGCTTCCTACGAGCAGTACTTC.

The chain employs TRBV28 and TRBJ2-7, with D tentatively TRBD2 (6 bases). The germline gives CDR1 MDHEN, CDR2 SYDVKM. The germline V and J ends were trimmed by 6 bases and 2 bases, with 17 bases remaining between them. The CDR3 loop spans 15 amino acids. The CDR3 loop is CASSLGGLTTYEQYF. The CDR3 coding sequence is TGTGCCAGCAGCCTCGGGGGACTGACGACCTACGAGCAGTACTTC.

The V and J genes are TRBV28 and TRBJ1-6; D is unclear. The length of the CDR3 is 16 residues. V was shortened by 3 bases and J by 9 bases, with 18 bases between the two germline ends. Germline V gives CDR1 MDHEN, CDR2 SYDVKM. The CDR3 here is CASSFPWRAGVSPLHF. CDR3 DNA: TGTGCCAGCAGTTTCCCTTGGAGGGCAGGAGTTTCACCCCTCCACTTT. Filled out from reference TRBV28 and TRBJ1-6, the complete variable domain reads DVKVTQSSRYLVKRTGEKVFLECVQDMDHENMFWYRQDPGLGLRLIYFSYDVKMKEKGDIPEGYSVSREKKERFSLILESASTNQTSMYLCASSFPWRAGVSPLHFGNGTRLTVT.

J is TRBJ1-2 and V is TRBV5-1; D remains ambiguous. Germline V gives CDR1 SGHRS, CDR2 YFSETQ. There are 15 residues in the CDR3. Trimming took off 6 bases at V and 2 bases at J, with 17 bases between the two ends. CDR3 loop: CASKERGEGNYGYTF. In DNA, the CDR3 is TGCGCCAGCAAGGAACGGGGAGAAGGCAACTATGGCTACACCTTC.

The CDR3 region is CTSSQGGTSGGVSSYEQYF. In nucleotides, the CDR3 is TGCACCAGCAGCCAAGGGGGGACTAGCGGGGGCGTAAGCTCCTACGAGCAGTACTTC. The gene calls are TRBV1 and TRBJ2-7; TRBD2 is the table's D call, not checked against the DNA. TRBV1 is a recognized pseudogene. This CDR3 contains 19 residues.

The chain employs TRBV6-4 and TRBJ2-5; 15 positions match TRBD2. This CDR3 spans 18 amino acids. Germline lookup yields CDR1 MRHNA and CDR2 SNTAGT. Losses at the gene ends were 4 bases for V and 5 bases for J; bases not matched to a gene: 11. CDR3 sequence: CASSGGLAGGPSLETQYF. The CDR3 DNA follows: TGTGCCAGCAGTGGTGGACTAGCGGGGGGGCCTAGCCTTGAGACCCAGTACTTC.

This rearrangement joins TRBV10-1 to TRBJ2-7, with 7 bases that match TRBD1. The CDR3 is 17 residues long. Germline V gene data show CDR1 as WNHNN and CDR2 as SYGVQD (reference sequence). The ends lost 6 bases at V and 3 bases at J; junction bases unmatched: 17. The CDR3 reads CASSRRPPGQQRYEQYF. The CDR3 DNA follows: TGCGCCAGCAGCCGCAGACCCCCGGGACAGCAACGCTACGAGCAGTACTTC.

The CDR3 region has the DNA TGTGCCAGCTCACCCCGGGACAGGGAGACCCAGTACTTC. As protein: CASSPRDRETQYF. The chain joins TRBV18 to TRBJ2-5; 8 nucleotides align to TRBD1. The V gene end was trimmed by 3 bases and the J gene end by 5 bases; junction bases not matched to a gene: 2. CDR3 length: 13 amino acids. Germline lookup yields CDR1 KGHSH and CDR2 LQKENI.

This clone was observed once. The chain uses TRBV7-6 and TRBJ2-1, with D perhaps TRBD2 (5 bases). Germline V CDR1 and CDR2: SGHVS, FNYEAQ. This CDR3 contains 16 residues. V gave up 1 base and J gave up 5 bases, with 15 bases separating them. For the CDR3, the DNA is TGTGCCAGCAGCTTAGTGGGAGAGTTGGGTGACAATGAGCAGTTCTTC. Protein product: CASSLVGELGDNEQFF.

The chain is built from TRBV4-3 and TRBJ2-3, with 9 bases that match TRBD2. Germline V lookup: CDR1 LGHNA, CDR2 YSLEER. The CDR3 runs 16 residues. V lost 0 bases to trimming and J lost 9 bases; unmatched junction nucleotides: 10. The CDR3 nucleotides read TGCGCCAGCAGCCAAGAGCAGCGGGGGGCCCTAGCCACGCAGTATTTT. Residues: CASSQEQRGALATQYF.

The chain couples TRBV2 to TRBJ2-5, with 7 bases that match TRBD1. The DNA matches TRBJ2-7 better at its end, which makes the J call doubtful. Germline V lookup: CDR1 SNHLY, CDR2 FYNNEI. This CDR3 comprises 15 residues. CDR3 in amino acids: CASSGWDSTHYEQYF. CDR3 coding DNA: TGTGCCAGCAGCGGTTGGGACAGTACCCACTACGAGCAGTACTTC.

V usage is TRBV27 and J usage is TRBJ2-7, with 11 bases fitting TRBD2. The CDR3 spans 14 residues. The germline CDR1 and CDR2 sequences are MNHEY and SMNVEV (reference sequence). V was pared by 2 bases and J by 4 bases, with 1 base of the junction left unmatched. The CDR3 bases are TGTGCCAGCAGTTTAGCTAGCGGGAGGTACGAGCAGTACTTC. Protein product: CASSLASGRYEQYF.

The rearrangement links TRBV6-5 to TRBJ1-2; perhaps TRBD1 as D (6 bases). V lost 4 bases and J lost 7, with 16 bases in between. Germline V gives CDR1 MNHEY, CDR2 SVGAGI. The CDR3 has 14 residues. The CDR3 region is CASSSQGIAGGYTF. CDR3 bases: TGTGCCAGCAGTTCTCAGGGGATTGCCGGTGGCTACACCTTC.

This clone was found a few times. The chain joins TRBV4-3 to TRBJ1-2; D remains unclear. The CDR3 runs to 15 residues. Trimming stripped 0 bases from V and 5 bases from J, with 13 bases between. CDR1 and CDR2 from the germline V gene are LGHNA and YSLEER. CDR3 sequence reads: CASSQDLERKYGYTF. CDR3 bases: TGCGCCAGCAGCCAAGATCTGGAGAGAAAGTATGGCTACACCTTC.

In this sample, this clone turned up once. This sample includes further DNA sequences coding for the same CDR3. V and J are TRBV2 and TRBJ1-2; a weak D match, TRBD1 (6 bases). The ends were cut back, 4 bases at V and 4 bases at J, with 13 bases in the middle. The CDR3 has 14 amino acids. Germline V CDR1 and CDR2: SNHLY, FYNNEI. The CDR3 spells CASSVRTATYGYTF. The CDR3 DNA reads TGTGCCAGCAGTGTAAGGACAGCTACCTATGGCTACACCTTC. Based on the CDR3 plus reference TRBV2 and TRBJ1-2, the full variable domain is EPEVTQTPSHQVTQMGQEVILRCVPISNHLYFYWYRQILGQKVEFLVSFYNNEISEKSEIFDDQFSVERPDGSNFTLKIRSTKLEDSAMYFCASSVRTATYGYTFGSGTRLTVV.